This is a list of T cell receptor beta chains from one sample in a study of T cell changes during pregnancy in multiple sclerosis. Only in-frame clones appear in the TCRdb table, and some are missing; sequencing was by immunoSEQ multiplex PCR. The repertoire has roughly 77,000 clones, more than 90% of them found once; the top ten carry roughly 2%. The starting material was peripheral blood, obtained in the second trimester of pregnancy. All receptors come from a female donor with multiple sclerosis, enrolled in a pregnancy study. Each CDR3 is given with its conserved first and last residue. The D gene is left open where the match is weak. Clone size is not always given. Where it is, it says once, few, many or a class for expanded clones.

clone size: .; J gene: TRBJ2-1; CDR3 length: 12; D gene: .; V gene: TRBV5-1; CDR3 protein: CASSFPYNEQFF; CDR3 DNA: TGCGCCAGCAGCTTTCCATACAATGAGCAGTTCTTC
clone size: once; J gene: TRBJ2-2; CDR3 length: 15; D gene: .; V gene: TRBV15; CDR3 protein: CATSRDRGIPGELFF; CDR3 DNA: TGTGCCACCAGCAGAGATAGAGGGATCCCCGGGGAGCTGTTTTTT
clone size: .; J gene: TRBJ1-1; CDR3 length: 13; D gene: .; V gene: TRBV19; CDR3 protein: CASSTGQVYEAFF; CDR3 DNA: TGTGCCAGTAGTACGGGACAAGTCTATGAAGCTTTCTTT
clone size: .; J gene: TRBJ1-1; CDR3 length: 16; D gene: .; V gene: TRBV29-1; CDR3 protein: CSVDVVWEFMNTEAFF; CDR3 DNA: TGCAGCGTTGACGTGGTTTGGGAGTTCATGAACACTGAAGCTTTCTTT
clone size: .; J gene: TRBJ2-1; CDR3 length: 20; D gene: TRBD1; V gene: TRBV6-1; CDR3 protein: CASSVSRLGQAINSYNEQFF; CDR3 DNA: TGTGCCAGCAGTGTATCTAGGCTGGGACAGGCAATAAACTCCTACAATGAGCAGTTCTTC
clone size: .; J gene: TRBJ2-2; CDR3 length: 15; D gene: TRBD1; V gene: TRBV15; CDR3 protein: CATTLAGGNTGELFF; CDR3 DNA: TGTGCCACCACATTGGCAGGGGGGAACACCGGGGAGCTGTTTTTT
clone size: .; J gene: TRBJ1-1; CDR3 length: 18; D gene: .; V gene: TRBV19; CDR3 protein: CASSIDVPLFGRNTEAFF; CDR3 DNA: TGTGCCAGTAGTATAGATGTGCCCCTCTTTGGCAGGAACACTGAAGCTTTCTTT
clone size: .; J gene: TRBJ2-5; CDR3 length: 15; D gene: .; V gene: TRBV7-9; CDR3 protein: CASSYPSGVKETQYF; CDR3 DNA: TGTGCCAGCAGCTACCCCTCAGGGGTAAAAGAGACCCAGTACTTC
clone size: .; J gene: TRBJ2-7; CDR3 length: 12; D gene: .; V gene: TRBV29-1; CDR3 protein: CSVAGTPHEQYF; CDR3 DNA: TGCAGCGTTGCAGGTACGCCTCACGAGCAGTACTTC
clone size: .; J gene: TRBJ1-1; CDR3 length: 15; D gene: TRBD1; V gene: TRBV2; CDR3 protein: CASSHIRDSGAEAFF; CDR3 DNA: TGTGCCAGCAGTCACATCCGGGACAGCGGTGCTGAAGCTTTCTTT
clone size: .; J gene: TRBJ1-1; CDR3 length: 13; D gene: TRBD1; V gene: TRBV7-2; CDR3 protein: CASSFDRDTEAFF; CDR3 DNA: TGTGCCAGCAGCTTCGACAGGGACACTGAAGCTTTCTTT
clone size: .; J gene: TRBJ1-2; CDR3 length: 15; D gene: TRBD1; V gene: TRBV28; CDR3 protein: CASRQRDRGLYGYTF; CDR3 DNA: TGTGCCAGCAGACAGAGGGACAGGGGACTCTATGGCTACACCTTC
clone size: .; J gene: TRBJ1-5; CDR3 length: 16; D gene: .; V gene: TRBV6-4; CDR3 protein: CASRGQLNYSNQPQHF; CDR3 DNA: TGTGCCAGCAGGGGACAACTGAATTATAGCAATCAGCCCCAGCATTTT
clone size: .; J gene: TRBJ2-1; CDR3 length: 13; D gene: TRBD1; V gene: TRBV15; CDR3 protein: CATSRDRDNEQFF; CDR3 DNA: TGTGCCACCAGCAGGGACAGGGACAATGAGCAGTTCTTC
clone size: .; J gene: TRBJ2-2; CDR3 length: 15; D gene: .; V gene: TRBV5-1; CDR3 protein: CASSPMTTNTGELFF; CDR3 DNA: TGCGCCAGCAGCCCTATGACTACGAACACCGGGGAGCTGTTTTTT
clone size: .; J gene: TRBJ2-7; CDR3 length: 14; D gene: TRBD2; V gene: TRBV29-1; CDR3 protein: CSVILAGVLYEQYF; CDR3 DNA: TGCAGCGTGATACTAGCGGGAGTCCTCTACGAGCAGTACTTC
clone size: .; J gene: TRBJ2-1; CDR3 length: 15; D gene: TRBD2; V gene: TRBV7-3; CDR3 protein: CASSLNGGGYNEQFF; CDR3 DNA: TGTGCCAGCAGCCTAAATGGCGGGGGGTACAATGAGCAGTTCTTC
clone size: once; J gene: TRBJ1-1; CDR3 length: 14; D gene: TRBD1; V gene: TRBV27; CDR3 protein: CASSLGTGYTEAFF; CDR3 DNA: TGTGCCAGCAGTCTAGGGACAGGTTACACTGAAGCTTTCTTT
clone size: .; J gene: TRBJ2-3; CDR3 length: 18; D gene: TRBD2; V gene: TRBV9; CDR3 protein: CASSPYPTSGGVTDTQYF; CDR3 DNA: TGTGCCAGCAGCCCTTACCCAACTAGCGGGGGGGTCACAGATACGCAGTATTTT
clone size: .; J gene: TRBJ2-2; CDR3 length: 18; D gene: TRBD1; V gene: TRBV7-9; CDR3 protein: CASSPRPGTESNTGELFF; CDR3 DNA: TGTGCCAGCAGCCCCCGTCCCGGGACAGAATCGAACACCGGGGAGCTGTTTTTT
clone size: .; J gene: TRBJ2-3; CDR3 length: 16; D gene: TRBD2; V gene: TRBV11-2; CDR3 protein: CASSLVSGRGADTQYF; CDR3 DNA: TGTGCCAGCAGCTTAGTTAGCGGGAGAGGGGCAGATACGCAGTATTTT
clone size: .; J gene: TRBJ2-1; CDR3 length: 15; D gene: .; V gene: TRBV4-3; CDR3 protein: CASSRLKDYFDEQFF; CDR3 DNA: TGCGCCAGCAGCCGCCTAAAGGACTATTTCGATGAGCAGTTCTTC
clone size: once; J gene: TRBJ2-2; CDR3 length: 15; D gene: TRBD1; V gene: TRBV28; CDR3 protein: CASRTQGVGTGELFF; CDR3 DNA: TGTGCCAGCAGAACTCAGGGGGTAGGGACCGGGGAGCTGTTTTTT
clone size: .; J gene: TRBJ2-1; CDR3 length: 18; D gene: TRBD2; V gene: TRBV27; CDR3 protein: CASSSSGLASGDYNEQFF; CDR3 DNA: TGTGCCAGCAGTAGTTCAGGTCTGGCTAGCGGGGATTACAATGAGCAGTTCTTC
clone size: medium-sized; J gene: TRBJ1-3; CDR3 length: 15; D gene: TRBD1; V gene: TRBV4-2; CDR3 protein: CASSRGGADGNTIYF; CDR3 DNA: TGTGCCAGCAGCCGAGGGGGCGCCGACGGAAACACCATATATTTT
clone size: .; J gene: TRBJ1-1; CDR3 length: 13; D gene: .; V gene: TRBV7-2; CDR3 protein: CASSHPGGTEAFF; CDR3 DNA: TGTGCCAGCAGCCACCCCGGTGGCACTGAAGCTTTCTTT
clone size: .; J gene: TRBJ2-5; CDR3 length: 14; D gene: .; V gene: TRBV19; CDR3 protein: CATGGLTVRETQYF; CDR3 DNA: TGTGCCACTGGGGGACTGACGGTTAGAGAGACCCAGTACTTC
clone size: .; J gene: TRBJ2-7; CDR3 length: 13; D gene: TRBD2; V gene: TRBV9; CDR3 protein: CASSGTSPHEQYF; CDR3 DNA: TGTGCCAGCAGCGGGACTAGCCCCCACGAGCAGTACTTC
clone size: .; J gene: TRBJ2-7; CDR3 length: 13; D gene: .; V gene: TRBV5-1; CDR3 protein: CASSLDSTYEQYF; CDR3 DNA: TGCGCCAGCAGCTTGGACAGTACCTACGAGCAGTACTTC
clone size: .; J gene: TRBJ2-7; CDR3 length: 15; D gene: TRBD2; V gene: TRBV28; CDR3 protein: CASSPTWRGGLEQYF; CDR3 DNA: TGTGCCAGCAGTCCCACCTGGCGGGGGGGCCTCGAGCAGTACTTC
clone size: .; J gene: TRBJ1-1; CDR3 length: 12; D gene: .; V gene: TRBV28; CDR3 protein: CLSREGETEAFF; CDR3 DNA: TGTCTGTCGAGGGAAGGTGAGACTGAAGCTTTCTTT
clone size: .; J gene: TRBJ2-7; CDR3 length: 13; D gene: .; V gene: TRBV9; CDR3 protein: CASSVDLAHEQYF; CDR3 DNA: TGTGCCAGCAGCGTAGACCTAGCCCACGAGCAGTACTTC
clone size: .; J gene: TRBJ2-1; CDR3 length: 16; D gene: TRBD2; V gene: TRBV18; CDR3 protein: CASSRTSGGTPNEQFF; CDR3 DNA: TGTGCCAGCTCACGGACTAGCGGGGGTACACCGAATGAGCAGTTCTTC
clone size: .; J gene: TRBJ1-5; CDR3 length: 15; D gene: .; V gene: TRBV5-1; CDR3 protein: CASSVDPVSNQPQHF; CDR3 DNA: TGCGCCAGCAGCGTGGATCCCGTTAGCAATCAGCCCCAGCATTTT
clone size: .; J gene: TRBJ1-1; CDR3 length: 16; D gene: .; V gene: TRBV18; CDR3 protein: CASSLRARGGNTEAFF; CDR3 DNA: TGTGCCAGCTCGCTAAGGGCCAGAGGGGGGAACACTGAAGCTTTCTTT
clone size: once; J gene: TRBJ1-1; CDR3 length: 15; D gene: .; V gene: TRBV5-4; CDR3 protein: CASSLRAGMNTEAFF; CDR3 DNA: TGTGCCAGCAGCTTGCGGGCAGGGATGAACACTGAAGCTTTCTTT
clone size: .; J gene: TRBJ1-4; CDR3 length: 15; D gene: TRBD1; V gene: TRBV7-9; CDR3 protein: CASSLARDREEKLFF; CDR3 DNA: TGTGCCAGCAGCTTAGCTAGGGACAGGGAAGAAAAACTGTTTTTT
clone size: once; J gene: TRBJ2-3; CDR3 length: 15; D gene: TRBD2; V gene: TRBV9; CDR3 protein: CASSFSGGETDTQYF; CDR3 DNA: TGTGCCAGCAGCTTCAGCGGGGGGGAAACAGATACGCAGTATTTT
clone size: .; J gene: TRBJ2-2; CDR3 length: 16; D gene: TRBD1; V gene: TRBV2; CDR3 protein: CASSDYIRQGAGELFF; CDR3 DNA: TGTGCCAGCAGTGATTACATTCGGCAGGGGGCCGGGGAGCTGTTTTTT
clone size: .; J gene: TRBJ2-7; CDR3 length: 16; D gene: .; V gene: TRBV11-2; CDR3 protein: CASSLGFSGAIYEQYF; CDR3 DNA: TGTGCCAGCAGCTTAGGATTTTCGGGAGCAATCTACGAGCAGTACTTC
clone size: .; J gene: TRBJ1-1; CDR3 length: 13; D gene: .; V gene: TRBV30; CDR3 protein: CAWSVLGNTEAFF; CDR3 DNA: TGTGCCTGGAGTGTACTTGGGAACACTGAAGCTTTCTTT